The clone carrying this TCR beta chain was seen a handful of times. Antigen unknown. TCRdb itself ran the reads through MiXCR, one entry per CDR3 protein. This sample has hundreds of thousands of distinct CDR3 sequences, with 8% to 9.5% found just once. These data come from a study of T cell repertoires in cytomegalovirus infection. Study background: Public TCR beta signatures provided an indication of both CMV infection and a matching HLA type.

Deletions cut 1 base from V and 2 bases from J, with 11 bases between. The CDR3 has 15 residues. Germline CDR1 and CDR2: DFQATT and SNEGSKA (reference sequence). Study-wide results and caveats: Summed frequency of shared TCR beta families picked out CMV carriers who also had the relevant HLA. Within the response measured ex vivo, HLA-C-restricted CMV-specific TCR beta clonotypes were dominant.

This receptor was identified in a human donor in good health (CMV status not recorded). Some clones in this sample may be carry-over from other donors' samples. The V call is TRBV20-1, the J call TRBJ2-2; D is tentatively TRBD1 or TRBD2 (6 bases each). Sequences were obtained from PBMCs. The CDR3 here is CSARVTGLNTGELFF. In nucleotides, the CDR3 is TGCAGTGCTAGAGTGACAGGACTAAACACCGGGGAGCTGTTTTTT.